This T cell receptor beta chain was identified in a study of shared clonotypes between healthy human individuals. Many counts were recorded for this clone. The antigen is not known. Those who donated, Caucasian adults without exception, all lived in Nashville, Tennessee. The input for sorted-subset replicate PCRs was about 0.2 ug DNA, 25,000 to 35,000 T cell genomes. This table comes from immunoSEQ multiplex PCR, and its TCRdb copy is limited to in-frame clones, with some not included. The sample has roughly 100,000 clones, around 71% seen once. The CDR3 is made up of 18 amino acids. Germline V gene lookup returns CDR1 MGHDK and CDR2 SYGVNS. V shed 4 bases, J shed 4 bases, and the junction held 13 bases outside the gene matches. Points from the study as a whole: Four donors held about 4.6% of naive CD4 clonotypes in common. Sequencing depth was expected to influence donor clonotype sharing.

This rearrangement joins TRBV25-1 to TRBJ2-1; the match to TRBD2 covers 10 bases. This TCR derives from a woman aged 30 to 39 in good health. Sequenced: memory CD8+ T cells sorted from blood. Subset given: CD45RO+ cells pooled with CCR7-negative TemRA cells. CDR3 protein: CASSVSNKTSGDYNEQFF. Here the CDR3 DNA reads TGTGCCAGCAGTGTCTCAAACAAAACTAGCGGGGATTACAATGAGCAGTTCTTC.